The 31 T cell receptor beta chains reported below all come from one sample, sequenced in a study of identical twins. TCRdb re-analysed the 5' RACE reads in MiXCR, keeping a single row per CDR3 protein. The table lists 300,000 to 350,000 distinct CDR3 sequences, about 12% of them singletons, with approximately 7.6% in the top ten. This sample was shared with a second study, whose subject was yellow fever vaccine responses in identical twins.

Specimen: CD8+ T cells sorted from blood. These receptors originate from a woman aged 18-30 years in good health.

This clonotype came up a few times. The V and J genes are TRBV20-1 and TRBJ2-1; 10 bases align to TRBD2. With 2 bases clipped from V and 0 bases from J, the junction kept 7 bases outside the gene matches. The CDR3 is 17 amino acids. Per germline, CDR1 DFQATT and CDR2 SNEGSKA (reference sequence). CDR3 protein: CSARMLAGAYSYNEQFF. The CDR3 bases are TGCAGTGCTAGAATGCTAGCGGGGGCCTACTCCTACAATGAGCAGTTCTTC.

In this sample, this clonotype turned up many times. The chain joins TRBV4-1 to TRBJ2-2; D is perhaps TRBD1 (6 bases). Germline V gene sequence: CDR1 MGHRA, CDR2 YSYEKL. There are 17 residues in the CDR3. V was cut by 3 bases and J by 6 bases, with 20 bases left in between. The CDR3, as DNA: TGCGCCAGCAGCCACACCCGCTCAGGGGCAGGGGCCGGGGAGCTGTTTTTT. This codes for CASSHTRSGAGAGELFF.

This clonotype has only a few counts. V is TRBV12-3 or TRBV12-4 and J is TRBJ2-1; 9 bases line up with TRBD2. This CDR3 comprises 15 residues. V gave up 5 bases and J gave up 2 bases; unmatched junction bases: 4. The CDR3 coding sequence is TGTGCCAGCAGTACTCTAGCGGGAACCTACAATGAGCAGTTCTTC. As protein: CASSTLAGTYNEQFF.

This clonotype was seen more than once but under ten times. Being one base from a much bigger clone, this may be a read error. The V and J genes are TRBV27 and TRBJ2-7; 8 bases map to TRBD1. The V segment lost 5 bases and the J segment 2 bases; nucleotides outside the gene matches: 2. The CDR3 runs to 13 residues. Germline values: CDR1 MNHEY, CDR2 SMNVEV (reference sequence). The CDR3 DNA sequence: TGTGCCAGCAGTGTGACAGGGGCCTACGAGCAGTACTTC. Translated: CASSVTGAYEQYF.

This chain joins TRBV11-3 and TRBJ2-7, with 8 bases fitting TRBD1. Germline CDR1 is SGHNT and CDR2 is YENEEA. The CDR3 sequence is 15 residues long. J lost 6 bases, V lost 2 bases, and 9 bases had no gene match. The CDR3 protein is CASSLIVGQVREQYF. In DNA form, the CDR3 reads TGTGCCAGCAGCTTAATTGTGGGACAGGTTCGCGAGCAGTACTTC.

This chain connects TRBV6-5 to TRBJ2-7; 7 bases agree with TRBD2. CDR3 length equals 16 residues. Germline assignment: CDR1 MNHEY and CDR2 SVGAGI. V shed 0 bases, J shed 0 bases, and the junction held 5 bases outside the gene matches. CDR3 sequence: CASSYSRETLSYEQYF. The CDR3 nucleotides read TGTGCCAGCAGTTACTCGCGGGAGACCCTCTCCTACGAGCAGTACTTC.

This chain connects TRBV6-1 to TRBJ2-1, with 7 bases fitting TRBD2. Losses at the gene ends were 6 bases for V and 6 bases for J; bases not matched to a gene: 11. The CDR3 contains 15 residues. The germline V gene has CDR1 MNHNS and CDR2 SASEGT. The CDR3 sequence: CASSLLSGEGNEQFF. CDR3 sequence (DNA): TGTGCCAGCAGCCTCCTCAGCGGGGAGGGCAATGAGCAGTTCTTC.

This clonotype was seen a handful of times. The rearrangement links TRBV7-2 to TRBJ2-2; D remains ambiguous. V was trimmed by 8 bases and J by 5 bases, leaving 6 bases between them. The germline CDR1 and CDR2 sequences are SGHTA and FQGNSA. The CDR3 runs 11 residues. CDR3 amino acids: CASLRTGELFF. For the CDR3, the DNA is TGTGCCAGCCTCAGGACCGGGGAGCTGTTTTTT.

This clonotype has ten or more counts. V and J are TRBV12-3 or TRBV12-4 and TRBJ2-1; D is unclear. Trimming shortened V by 2 bases and J by 5 bases, and 10 bases separated the two germline ends. This CDR3 has 14 residues. CDR3 sequence reads: CASSLTGPNNEQFF. CDR3 nucleotides: TGTGCCAGCAGTTTAACCGGTCCTAACAATGAGCAGTTCTTC.

This sequence joins TRBV7-3 and TRBJ2-7, with D perhaps given as TRBD1 or TRBD2 (5 bases each). Germline lookup yields CDR1 SGHTA and CDR2 FQGTGA. V gave up 5 bases and J gave up 3 bases, with 11 bases separating them. The CDR3 has 13 residues. The CDR3 sequence is CASSMGTDYEQYF. CDR3 bases: TGTGCCAGCAGCATGGGGACGGACTACGAGCAGTACTTC.

The chain uses TRBV12-3 or TRBV12-4 and TRBJ2-5; 7 positions agree with TRBD1. The CDR3 consists of 13 residues. Trimming at V came to 5 bases and at J to 4 bases, leaving 4 bases not matched to a gene. The chain's CDR3 is CASSDAGGETQYF. In DNA, the CDR3 is TGTGCCAGCAGTGACGCAGGGGGAGAGACCCAGTACTTC.

This clonotype has more than one count but fewer than ten. The chain links TRBV6-5 to TRBJ2-1; the match to TRBD2 covers 10 bases. Looked up from germline, CDR1 is MNHEY and CDR2 is SVGAGI. This CDR3 is 17 amino acids long. V was pared by 0 bases and J by 4 bases, with 6 bases of the junction left unmatched. The CDR3, as DNA: TGTGCCAGCAGTTACTCTGGGCTAGCGGGAGAGTACAATGAGCAGTTCTTC. Encoded protein: CASSYSGLAGEYNEQFF.

The chain links TRBV6-1 to TRBJ1-1; 8 bases fit TRBD1. The V gene's germline CDR1 is MNHNS and CDR2 SASEGT. Germline trimming cut 2 bases from V and 4 bases from J; bases unmatched to any gene: 6. The CDR3 spans 15 residues. Here the CDR3 DNA reads TGTGCCAGCAGTGAACCCAGAACAGGGGGCACTGAAGCTTTCTTT. Protein product: CASSEPRTGGTEAFF.

This clonotype appeared many times. V gene TRBV6-2 or TRBV6-3 combines with J gene TRBJ2-1; D is possibly TRBD2 (6 bases). Trimming left V 7 bases short and J 4 bases short, with 17 bases between. This CDR3 comprises 15 residues. Germline-derived CDR1 and CDR2 are MNHEY and SVGEGT. CDR3 in DNA: TGTGCCAGCATCCCTAGCGACCGCCCGTACAATGAGCAGTTCTTC. Translation gives CASIPSDRPYNEQFF.

V usage is TRBV2 and J usage is TRBJ1-1; D unresolved. Germline-derived CDR1 and CDR2 are SNHLY and FYNNEI. The CDR3 is 15 amino acids. V shed 4 bases and J shed 0 bases, with 12 bases lying between them. CDR3 in DNA: TGTGCCAGCAGTGCCCCCCAGACAATGAACACTGAAGCTTTCTTT. It is translated as CASSAPQTMNTEAFF. Together with reference TRBV2 and TRBJ1-1, the CDR3 gives the full variable domain: EPEVTQTPSHQVTQMGQEVILRCVPISNHLYFYWYRQILGQKVEFLVSFYNNEISEKSEIFDDQFSVERPDGSNFTLKIRSTKLEDSAMYFCASSAPQTMNTEAFFGQGTRLTVV.

Notes on this clonotype: The junction does not match germline at one end; this may be a read error. The chain recombines TRBV20-1 with TRBJ2-7; D possibly corresponds to TRBD2 (5 bases). CDR3 length: 15 amino acids. Per the germline V gene, CDR1 is DFQATT and CDR2 is SNEGSKA (reference sequence). CDR3 coding DNA: TGCTGTGCTAGGATGGGAGAGGCCTGGTTCTACGAGCAGTACTTC. Translation gives CCARMGEAWFYEQYF.

At least ten counts were recorded for this clonotype. The J gene is TRBJ2-3, the V gene TRBV20-1; possibly TRBD1 or TRBD2 for D (5 bases each). Germline values: CDR1 DFQATT, CDR2 SNEGSKA (reference sequence). The CDR3 spans 16 residues. The V gene lost 2 bases and the J gene lost 6 bases, with 21 bases spanning the gap. The CDR3 here is CSARISSGTWADTQYF. The CDR3 DNA follows: TGCAGTGCTAGAATCAGCTCCGGGACCTGGGCCGATACGCAGTATTTT.

This chain's CDR3 is CASSYSLVQGVREQFF. DNA for the CDR3: TGTGCCAGCAGTTACTCGCTCGTTCAGGGGGTACGTGAGCAGTTCTTC. This chain uses TRBV6-5 with TRBJ2-1, with 7 bases identical to TRBD1. CDR3 length: 16 amino acids. Germline CDR1 is MNHEY and CDR2 is SVGAGI. The V gene end was trimmed by 0 bases and the J gene end by 9 bases; junction bases not matched to a gene: 11.

The chain combines TRBV29-1 with TRBJ1-1, with TRBD1 identical over 9 bases. Trimming cost V 2 bases and J 4 bases; bases outside gene matches: 5. The CDR3 consists of 14 residues. Germline V gene sequence: CDR1 SQVTM, CDR2 ANQGSEA. The CDR3 nucleotides read TGCAGCGTTGAAACACAGGGGGCTGGCACTGAAGCTTTCTTT. Translation gives CSVETQGAGTEAFF.

This clonotype was counted only a few times. The V call is TRBV28, the J call TRBJ2-7; D gene ambiguous. Germline V gene data show CDR1 as MDHEN and CDR2 as SYDVKM. V was cut by 4 bases and J by 4 bases, with 14 bases left in between. This CDR3 region has 14 residues. The CDR3, as DNA: TGTGCCAGCAGTTGGGCGGAACCCTTGTACGAGCAGTACTTC. This gives the protein CASSWAEPLYEQYF.

This clonotype has ten or more counts. CDR3 sequence: CASSFMASGANVLTF. The CDR3 nucleotides read TGTGCCAGCAGTTTCATGGCCTCTGGGGCCAACGTCCTGACTTTC. The chain uses TRBV12-3 or TRBV12-4 and TRBJ2-6; D not certain. V lost 3 bases to trimming and J lost 0 bases, with 6 bases between them. The CDR3 is 15 residues long.

The chain carries TRBV2 and TRBJ2-3; tentatively, D is TRBD1 (6 bases). The germline gives CDR1 SNHLY, CDR2 FYNNEI. V shed 2 bases and J shed 2 bases, with 11 bases lying between them. The CDR3 spans 15 residues. Here the CDR3 reads CASSEFRGVTDTQYF. In DNA, the CDR3 is TGTGCCAGCAGTGAATTCAGGGGTGTCACAGATACGCAGTATTTT.

This clonotype has only a few counts. The rearrangement uses TRBV15 and TRBJ1-5, with D perhaps matching TRBD1 (6 bases). Deletions cut 8 bases from V and 3 bases from J, with 8 bases between. CDR1 is LNHNV and CDR2 is YYDKDF in the germline V gene (reference sequence). The CDR3 runs to 12 residues. The CDR3 sequence: CATGQTNQPQHF. The CDR3 nucleotides are TGTGCCACCGGACAGACCAATCAGCCCCAGCATTTT.

The chain couples TRBV11-3 to TRBJ2-2; tentative D call: TRBD2 (7 bases). The germline V gene encodes CDR1 SGHNT and CDR2 YENEEA. The CDR3 spans 13 residues. V lost 8 bases and J lost 4, with 11 bases in between. CDR3 DNA sequence: TGTGCCAGCCTGGGAGGGGGCACCGGGGAGCTGTTTTTT. Protein product: CASLGGGTGELFF.

This clonotype was counted a few times. The rearrangement uses TRBV12-3 or TRBV12-4 and TRBJ1-1; tentative D call: TRBD1 (6 bases). This CDR3 spans 15 amino acids. Trimming pared 0 bases from V and 7 bases from J, leaving 15 bases between. The CDR3 DNA sequence: TGTGCCAGCAGTTTAGCGGCGCGGGGGGCAAGTGAAGCTTTCTTT. Its translation is CASSLAARGASEAFF.

This clonotype was seen at least ten times. V usage is TRBV29-1 and J usage is TRBJ2-1; 7 positions match TRBD1. Unmatched junction bases numbered 6, after V lost 7 bases and J lost 0 bases. CDR3 size: 14 residues. Germline loops: CDR1 SQVTM, CDR2 ANQGSEA. The chain's CDR3 is CSALTGYSYNEQFF. Written as DNA, the CDR3 is TGCAGCGCCCTGACAGGGTACTCCTACAATGAGCAGTTCTTC.

The rearrangement joins TRBV7-9 to TRBJ2-5; 8 bases match TRBD2. Germline loops: CDR1 SEHNR, CDR2 FQNEAQ (reference sequence). The CDR3 has 16 residues. The V segment lost 6 bases and the J segment 3 bases; nucleotides outside the gene matches: 12. CDR3: CASSHPRGTRKETQYF. The CDR3 DNA is TGTGCCAGCAGTCATCCCCGTGGGACTAGAAAAGAGACCCAGTACTTC.

This clonotype came up a few times. The genes are TRBV11-2 and TRBJ1-2; D is unclear. Germline V gene data show CDR1 as SGHAT and CDR2 as FQNNGV. The CDR3 runs 11 residues. Trimming cost V 6 bases and J 3 bases, with 5 bases left between them. The CDR3: CASRKDYGYTF. The DNA of the CDR3 is TGTGCCAGCAGAAAGGACTATGGCTACACCTTC.

This clonotype was counted only a few times. The V call is TRBV6-1, the J call TRBJ2-6; no firm D call. Trimming shortened V by 8 bases and J by 0 bases, and 8 bases separated the two germline ends. The germline CDR1 and CDR2 sequences are MNHNS and SASEGT. The CDR3 runs 14 residues. The chain's CDR3 is CASAILSGANVLTF. The CDR3 bases are TGTGCCAGCGCTATCCTCTCTGGGGCCAACGTCCTGACTTTC.

This clonotype was seen a handful of times. This sequence joins TRBV7-8 and TRBJ2-4, with TRBD1 identical over 9 bases. From germline, CDR1 is SGHVS and CDR2 FQNEAQ. The CDR3 loop spans 17 amino acids. The V gene end was trimmed by 5 bases and the J gene end by 1 base; junction bases not matched to a gene: 9. The CDR3 coding sequence is TGTGCCAGCAGCCGCGTTGGGACAGGGAACGCCAAAAACATTCAGTACTTC. As protein: CASSRVGTGNAKNIQYF. Looking up the rest from reference TRBV7-8 and TRBJ2-4 gives the full variable domain: GAGVSQSPRYKVAKRGQDVALRCDPISGHVSLFWYQQALGQGPEFLTYFQNEAQLDKSGLPSDRFFAERPEGSVSTLKIQRTQQEDSAVYLCASSRVGTGNAKNIQYFGAGTRLSVL.

There are a few counts of this clonotype. The chain is built from TRBV9 and TRBJ2-3; D gene unclear. The germline V gene encodes CDR1 SGDLS and CDR2 YYNGEE. The V and J ends lost 0 bases and 0 bases respectively, with 5 bases between them. The CDR3 contains 14 residues. In DNA form, the CDR3 reads TGTGCCAGCAGCGTAGTTGGGAGCACAGATACGCAGTATTTT. It yields the protein CASSVVGSTDTQYF.